This record looks at one TCR beta chain sequence and its context. These data come from a study of T cell responses to AZD1222 COVID-19 vaccine. Germline lookup yields CDR1 LGHDT and CDR2 YNNKEL (reference sequence). The V end was cut by 3 bases, the J end by 10 bases, with 10 bases between. The CDR3 contains 12 residues. Method: immunoSEQ multiplex PCR; TCRdb's copy keeps in-frame clones and lacks some. This table has 85,000 to 130,000 clones, almost 90% appearing once. The chain is built from TRBV3-1 (or the pseudogene TRBV3-2) and TRBJ2-1; tentative D call: TRBD2 (5 bases). This clonotype originated in an adult in good health. Sequencing was performed on peripheral blood, taken on day 0 of AZD1222 vaccination. DNA of the CDR3: TGTGCCAGCAGCCAGACAAGCGGCGAGCAGTTCTTC. Protein: CASSQTSGEQFF.